This is a list of T cell receptor beta chains from one sample in a study of blood T cell repertoires in COVID-19. Libraries were prepared by immunoSEQ multiplex PCR; TCRdb keeps only in-frame clonotypes and omits some of them. The data show roughly 160,000 clones, 70% to 90% seen once. The material sequenced was peripheral blood. The receptor set was obtained from a man aged 40-50 years with acute or convalescent COVID-19. Each CDR3 is given with its conserved first and last residue. The order of the fields is J gene, D gene, V gene, CDR3 protein, CDR3 DNA. A D gene is named only where the DNA matches it firmly.

>TRBJ2-7|TRBD1|TRBV6-2/TRBV6-3
CASSSPGRKPGQEYSYEQYF
TGTGCCAGCAGTTCCCCTGGCCGCAAACCTGGACAGGAATACTCCTACGAGCAGTACTTC
>TRBJ1-2|.|TRBV6-2/TRBV6-3
CASSFQGYGYTF
TGTGCCAGCAGTTTTCAGGGGTATGGCTACACCTTC
>TRBJ2-1|.|TRBV7-9
CAAGSLNEQFF
TGTGCCGCGGGCAGCCTCAATGAGCAGTTCTTC
>TRBJ2-7|.|TRBV4-1
CASSPERAVTGNVYEQYF
TGCGCCAGCAGCCCAGAACGAGCTGTCACAGGGAACGTCTACGAGCAGTACTTC
>TRBJ2-3|.|TRBV4-3
CASSQDGRAHTDTQYF
TGCGCCAGCAGCCAAGATGGCAGGGCCCACACAGATACGCAGTATTTT
>TRBJ1-1|.|TRBV7-9
CASSLQLTEAFF
TGTGCCAGCAGCTTACAACTAACTGAAGCTTTCTTT
>TRBJ1-5|.|TRBV5-8
CASNPEGRGSNQPQHF
TGTGCCAGCAACCCGGAGGGGCGGGGAAGCAATCAGCCCCAGCATTTT
>TRBJ1-1|.|TRBV9
CASSLGGSTEAFF
TGTGCCAGCAGCCTCGGGGGAAGCACTGAAGCTTTCTTT
>TRBJ2-3|TRBD2|TRBV5-1
CASSLIRASGSTDTQYF
TGCGCCAGCAGCTTGATTCGCGCTAGCGGGAGCACAGATACGCAGTATTTT
>TRBJ1-1|.|TRBV18
CASSPSRETEAFF
TGTGCCAGCTCACCTTCTCGGGAAACTGAAGCTTTCTTT
>TRBJ2-7|TRBD1|TRBV6-5
CASRLDGTGNLEQYF
TGTGCCAGCAGACTTGACGGGACAGGGAATCTCGAGCAGTACTTC
>TRBJ1-3|TRBD1|TRBV9
CASSPGTGPGKAGNTIYF
TGTGCCAGCAGCCCCGGGACAGGGCCTGGAAAGGCTGGAAACACCATATATTTT
>TRBJ1-2|TRBD1|TRBV28
CASSLWMGTGGVNYGYTF
TGTGCCAGCAGTTTATGGATGGGGACAGGGGGAGTCAACTATGGCTACACCTTC
>TRBJ1-1|.|TRBV6-2/TRBV6-3
CASSSRGNTEAFF
TGTGCCAGCAGTAGCAGGGGGAACACTGAAGCTTTCTTT
>TRBJ1-2|TRBD1|TRBV5-1
CASSIRDSYGYTF
TGCGCCAGCAGCATAAGGGACAGCTATGGCTACACCTTC
>TRBJ2-7|.|TRBV4-1
CASSQAGHLRNYEQYF
TGCGCCAGCAGCCAAGCGGGACACCTGAGGAACTACGAGCAGTACTTC